What follows are 26 T cell receptor beta chains derived from one specimen sequenced in a study of cytomegalovirus exposure and HLA in healthy donors. The PCR employed 60 Vbeta primers together with 13 Jbeta primers. Profiled with immunoSEQ multiplex PCR; TCRdb holds only in-frame clones, not every one. The table shows 200,000 to 250,000 clones, with approximately 82% occurring only once. Sequenced sample: PBMCs. These receptors were taken from a male donor in good health and CMV-seronegative.

CDR3 amino acids: CASSSGTWRTQYF. In DNA, the CDR3 is TGTGCCAGCAGCTCGGGGACTTGGAGGACCCAGTACTTC. This chain joins TRBV7-2 and TRBJ2-5; the D gene is possibly TRBD2 (6 bases). This CDR3 spans 13 amino acids. Trimming stripped 4 bases from V and 7 bases from J, with 13 bases between. The germline CDR1 and CDR2 sequences are SGHTA and FQGNSA.

The chain joins TRBV9 to TRBJ2-1, with 9 bases that match TRBD2. The germline V gene has CDR1 SGDLS and CDR2 YYNGEE. V shed 5 bases and J 5 bases; nucleotides not matched to a gene: 14. The CDR3 totals 17 residues. The CDR3 sequence: CASSPRLAGFGDNEQFF. In DNA, the CDR3 is TGTGCCAGCAGTCCCCGTCTAGCGGGATTTGGCGACAATGAGCAGTTCTTC. Full variable domain (remainder filled in from reference TRBV9 and TRBJ2-1): DSGVTQTPKHLITATGQRVTLRCSPRSGDLSVYWYQQSLDQGLQFLIQYYNGEERAKGNILERFSAQQFPDLHSELNLSSLELGDSALYFCASSPRLAGFGDNEQFFGPGTRLTVL.

This clone was seen a few times. The genes are TRBV10-1 and TRBJ2-2; the D gene is possibly TRBD2 (5 bases). With 5 bases removed from V and 6 bases from J, the gap between germline ends came to 13 bases. Germline V gives CDR1 WNHNN, CDR2 SYGVQD (reference sequence). This CDR3 contains 14 residues. In DNA, the CDR3 is TGCGCCAGCAGTCATGAGGGCTTGGCCGGGGAGCTGTTTTTT. Residues: CASSHEGLAGELFF.

This clone showed up just once. The chain employs TRBV5-6 and TRBJ2-2; TRBD2 aligns across 13 bases. Germline V lookup: CDR1 SGHDT, CDR2 YYEEEE. With 7 bases clipped from V and 2 bases from J, the junction kept 8 bases outside the gene matches. The CDR3 has 17 amino acids. The CDR3 region is CASRRTSGSANTGELFF. CDR3 DNA sequence: TGTGCCAGCCGTCGGACTAGCGGGAGTGCTAACACCGGGGAGCTGTTTTTT.

CDR3 amino acids: CASSQDRGREQYF. CDR3 nucleotide sequence: TGCGCCAGCAGCCAAGATCGGGGGCGGGAGCAGTACTTC. The chain carries TRBV4-1 and TRBJ2-5, with D possibly being TRBD2 (7 bases). The CDR3 extends over 13 amino acids. From germline, CDR1 is MGHRA and CDR2 YSYEKL. V shed 0 bases and J shed 11 bases, with 13 bases lying between them.

The rearrangement links TRBV27 to TRBJ2-7; D perhaps matches TRBD2 (6 bases). The CDR3 sequence is 14 residues long. Germline CDR1 reads MNHEY; CDR2 reads SMNVEV (reference sequence). Trimming pared 6 bases from V and 2 bases from J, leaving 14 bases between. Written as DNA, the CDR3 is TGTGCCAGCAGGCCCGGGGCGGGGCCCTACGAGCAGTACTTC. It translates to CASRPGAGPYEQYF.

This clone showed up just once. The chain is built from TRBV29-1 and TRBJ2-7; 9 bases fit TRBD2. The CDR3 totals 13 residues. The V and J ends lost 3 bases and 4 bases, in that order; junction bases with no gene match: 4. Germline loops: CDR1 SQVTM, CDR2 ANQGSEA. CDR3 loop: CSVETSGTYEQYF. The CDR3 DNA is TGCAGCGTTGAGACTAGCGGAACTTACGAGCAGTACTTC.

This clone was observed many times. The CDR3 here is CASSQGPEAFF. CDR3 coding DNA: TGCGCCAGCAGTCAGGGCCCCGAAGCTTTCTTT. This rearrangement joins TRBV10-2 to TRBJ1-1; perhaps TRBD1 as D (5 bases). The ends were cut back, 5 bases at V and 8 bases at J, with 9 bases in the middle. The CDR3 contains 11 residues. CDR1 and CDR2 from the germline V gene are WSHSY and SAAADI.

The chain joins TRBV18 to TRBJ1-2; 7 nucleotides agree with TRBD1. The CDR3 consists of 14 residues. Germline trimming cut 3 bases from V and 2 bases from J; bases unmatched to any gene: 3. CDR1 is KGHSH, CDR2 LQKENI, per germline. The CDR3 sequence is CASSPRDRNYGYTF. The DNA of the CDR3 is TGTGCCAGCTCACCGAGGGACAGAAACTATGGCTACACCTTC.

The rearrangement joins TRBV7-8 to TRBJ2-7; 9 positions agree with TRBD1. CDR1 is SGHVS, CDR2 FQNEAQ, per germline. CDR3 length: 16 residues. Germline trimming cut 1 base from V and 2 bases from J; bases unmatched to any gene: 6. The CDR3 here is CASSLGRGQGAYEQYF. CDR3 DNA: TGTGCCAGCAGCTTAGGTCGGGGACAGGGAGCCTACGAGCAGTACTTC.

V usage is TRBV2 and J usage is TRBJ2-1; D is uncertain. The length of the CDR3 is 11 residues. Trimming shortened V by 7 bases and J by 5 bases, and 6 bases separated the two germline ends. In germline, CDR1 is SNHLY, CDR2 FYNNEI. CDR3 protein: CASILDNEQFF. Written as DNA, the CDR3 is TGTGCCAGCATCCTAGACAATGAGCAGTTCTTC.

The chain links TRBV5-8 to TRBJ2-7, with 8 bases matching TRBD2. This CDR3 region has 12 residues. V trimming: 1 base; J trimming: 7 bases; junction bases outside the gene matches: 1. In germline, CDR1 is SGHTS, CDR2 YDEGEE. The CDR3 bases are TGTGCCAGCAGCTTGAGACTAGCGGAGCAGTACTTC. Translating it yields CASSLRLAEQYF.

This clone was observed a handful of times. In DNA, the CDR3 is TGTGCCAGCAGCTGGGGGGGTTACGAGCAGTACTTC. Translated, it gives CASSWGGYEQYF. The chain joins TRBV5-4 to TRBJ2-7; 7 bases fit TRBD2. CDR3 size: 12 residues. The germline V gene encodes CDR1 SGHNT and CDR2 YYREEE (reference sequence). With 3 bases clipped from V and 4 bases from J, the junction kept 1 base outside the gene matches.

The chain is built from TRBV6-5 and TRBJ2-7, with 8 bases identical to TRBD1. Trimming cost V 6 bases and J 4 bases; bases outside gene matches: 11. Germline lookup yields CDR1 MNHEY and CDR2 SVGAGI. This CDR3 has 15 amino acids. CDR3 sequence: CASSPYPGQVYEQYF. CDR3 coding DNA: TGTGCCAGCAGCCCCTACCCGGGACAGGTTTACGAGCAGTACTTC.

The rearrangement uses TRBV5-1 and TRBJ2-2; D gene uncertain. Trimming stripped 4 bases from V and 4 bases from J, with 17 bases between. Germline V lookup: CDR1 SGHRS, CDR2 YFSETQ. This CDR3 comprises 16 residues. DNA of the CDR3: TGCGCCAGCAGCCTTTTAGAAGCCGGGTTCACCGGGGAGCTGTTTTTT. It specifies CASSLLEAGFTGELFF.

The chain has TRBV4-2 and TRBJ2-7, with 8 bases matching TRBD2. The V gene's germline CDR1 is LGHNA and CDR2 YNFKEQ. The CDR3 sequence is 15 residues long. J was trimmed by 2 bases and V by 2 bases; bases with no gene match: 5. The CDR3 spells CASSQLSGTTYEQYF. CDR3 coding DNA: TGTGCCAGCAGCCAACTTAGCGGGACAACCTACGAGCAGTACTTC.

The rearrangement uses TRBV6-5 and TRBJ2-7; maybe TRBD1 (5 bases). V lost 6 bases and J lost 4, with 10 bases in between. CDR1 and CDR2 from the germline V gene are MNHEY and SVGAGI. The CDR3 runs to 12 residues. This chain's CDR3 is CASSLPGYEQYF. The CDR3 DNA is TGTGCCAGCAGCCTCCCAGGGTACGAGCAGTACTTC.

The chain carries TRBV5-1 and TRBJ2-1; 12 bases fit TRBD2. J gave up 8 bases and V 0 bases, and 3 bases lay outside the gene matches. Germline lookup yields CDR1 SGHRS and CDR2 YFSETQ. The length of the CDR3 is 15 residues. This CDR3 is CASSLDPSGRDEQFF. CDR3 nucleotide sequence: TGCGCCAGCAGCTTGGATCCTAGCGGGAGGGATGAGCAGTTCTTC.

The chain employs TRBV14 and TRBJ2-2; TRBD2 matches 7 bases. This CDR3 is 16 amino acids long. In germline, CDR1 is SGHDN, CDR2 FVKESK. Trimming removed 6 bases from V and 1 base from J; junction bases left unmatched: 8. In DNA form, the CDR3 reads TGTGCCAGCAGTTTGTTTGGCGGGAGGAACACCGGGGAGCTGTTTTTT. It specifies CASSLFGGRNTGELFF. The full variable domain, rest sourced from reference TRBV14 and TRBJ2-2, is EAGVTQFPSHSVIEKGQTVTLRCDPISGHDNLYWYRRVMGKEIKFLLHFVKESKQDESGMPNNRFLAERTGGTYSTLKVQPAELEDSGVYFCASSLFGGRNTGELFFGEGSRLTVL.

The rearrangement links TRBV27 to TRBJ2-7, with D perhaps matching TRBD1 (5 bases). Trimming took 6 bases from V and 7 from J, leaving 19 bases between them. The germline CDR1 and CDR2 sequences are MNHEY and SMNVEV (reference sequence). CDR3 length: 14 residues. In DNA, the CDR3 is TGTGCCAGCAGCACCTACAGGTTAGGTTCGGAGCAGTACTTC. It translates to CASSTYRLGSEQYF.

The chain couples TRBV5-1 to TRBJ2-1; possible D gene TRBD2, 5 bases. The germline CDR1 and CDR2 sequences are SGHRS and YFSETQ. Trimming removed 4 bases from V and 0 bases from J, with 14 bases in between. This CDR3 is built from 16 residues. The CDR3 nucleotides are TGCGCCAGCAGCGCGGGCCGTACAAACTCCTACAATGAGCAGTTCTTC. This encodes CASSAGRTNSYNEQFF.

CDR3: CASRGGVREWSHEQYF. For the CDR3, the DNA is TGTGCCAGCAGGGGCGGGGTTAGGGAGTGGAGCCACGAGCAGTACTTC. The chain is built from TRBV6-6 and TRBJ2-7; D is possibly TRBD2 (6 bases). Germline-derived CDR1 and CDR2 are MNHNY and SVGAGI (reference sequence). The CDR3 extends over 16 amino acids. V was pared by 6 bases and J by 5 bases, with 23 bases between.

V and J are TRBV30 and TRBJ2-7; D uncertain. The CDR3 contains 15 residues. Germline CDR1 is GTSNPN and CDR2 is SVGIG (reference sequence). V was clipped by 0 bases and J by 2 bases, with 14 bases between them. CDR3: CAWSVRSANPYEQYF. The CDR3 DNA reads TGTGCCTGGAGTGTACGATCAGCGAACCCCTACGAGCAGTACTTC.

This chain links TRBV7-2 with TRBJ2-3, with 8 bases aligning to TRBD2. The CDR3 runs 16 residues. After removal of 5 bases from V and 4 bases from J, the junction contained 11 bases not matched to a gene. Looked up from germline, CDR1 is SGHTA and CDR2 is FQGNSA. In nucleotides, the CDR3 is TGTGCCAGCAGCCGTTATATGTTAGCGGGACCAGATACGCAGTATTTT. Translation gives CASSRYMLAGPDTQYF.

This chain connects TRBV18 to TRBJ2-3; D is possibly TRBD2 (6 bases). This CDR3 region has 17 residues. The germline V gene encodes CDR1 KGHSH and CDR2 LQKENI. The V end was cut by 1 base, the J end by 1 base, with 15 bases between. This CDR3 is CASSPLLGGVGTDTQYF. The CDR3, as DNA: TGTGCCAGCTCACCACTTCTAGGAGGGGTGGGCACAGATACGCAGTATTTT. Full variable domain (outside the CDR3, taken from reference TRBV18 and TRBJ2-3): NAGVMQNPRHLVRRRGQEARLRCSPMKGHSHVYWYRQLPEEGLKFMVYLQKENIIDESGMPKERFSAEFPKEGPSILRIQQVVRGDSAAYFCASSPLLGGVGTDTQYFGPGTRLTVL.

CDR3 sequence (DNA): TGTGCCAGTAGTATGGGACAACATGGCCTGTTTTTT. Protein product: CASSMGQHGLFF. V is TRBV19 and J is TRBJ1-4, with D tentatively TRBD1 (6 bases). Germline V gene sequence: CDR1 LNHDA, CDR2 SQIVND (reference sequence). This CDR3 region has 12 residues. V lost 3 bases, J lost 14 bases, and 13 bases lay in between.